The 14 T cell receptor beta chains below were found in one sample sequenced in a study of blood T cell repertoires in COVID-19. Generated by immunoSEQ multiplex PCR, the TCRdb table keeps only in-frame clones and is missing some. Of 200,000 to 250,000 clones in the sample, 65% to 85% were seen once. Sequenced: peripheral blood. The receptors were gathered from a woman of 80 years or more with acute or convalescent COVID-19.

CDR3 in amino acids: CSVDTAGLNTEAFF. The CDR3 DNA reads as TGCAGCGTTGATACGGCGGGGCTAAACACTGAAGCTTTCTTT. The V call is TRBV29-1, the J call TRBJ1-1, with D possibly matching TRBD1 (5 bases). Germline V CDR1 and CDR2: SQVTM, ANQGSEA. V was cut by 3 bases and J by 2 bases, with 13 bases left in between. CDR3 size: 14 residues.

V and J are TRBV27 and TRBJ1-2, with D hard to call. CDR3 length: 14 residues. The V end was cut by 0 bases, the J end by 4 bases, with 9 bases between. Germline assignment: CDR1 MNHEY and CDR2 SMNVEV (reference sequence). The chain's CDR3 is CASSLSSLSYGYTF. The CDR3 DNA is TGTGCCAGCAGTTTATCGTCTCTTAGCTATGGCTACACCTTC.

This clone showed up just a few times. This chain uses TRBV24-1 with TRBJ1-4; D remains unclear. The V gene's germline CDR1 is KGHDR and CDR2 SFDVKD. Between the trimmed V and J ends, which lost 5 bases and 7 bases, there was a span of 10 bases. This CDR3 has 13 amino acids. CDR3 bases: TGTGCCACCAGTGGAGAGGAGGGTGAAAAACTGTTTTTT. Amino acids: CATSGEEGEKLFF.

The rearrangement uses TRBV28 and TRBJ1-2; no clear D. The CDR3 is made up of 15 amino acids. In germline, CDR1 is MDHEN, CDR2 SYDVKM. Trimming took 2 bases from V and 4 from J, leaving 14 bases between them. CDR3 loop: CASSLGQNLGYGYTF. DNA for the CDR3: TGTGCCAGCAGTTTAGGGCAGAACCTTGGCTATGGCTACACCTTC.

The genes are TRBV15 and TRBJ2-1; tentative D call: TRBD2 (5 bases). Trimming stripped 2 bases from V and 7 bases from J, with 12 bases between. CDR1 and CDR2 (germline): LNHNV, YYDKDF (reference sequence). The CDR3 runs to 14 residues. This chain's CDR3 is CATSRSPDSNEQFF. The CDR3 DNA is TGTGCCACCAGCAGATCCCCGGACTCGAATGAGCAGTTCTTC.

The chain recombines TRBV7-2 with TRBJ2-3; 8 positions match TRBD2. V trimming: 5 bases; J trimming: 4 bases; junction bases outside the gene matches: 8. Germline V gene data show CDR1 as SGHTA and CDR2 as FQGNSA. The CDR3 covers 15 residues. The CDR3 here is CASSLPTSGADTQYF. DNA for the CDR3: TGTGCCAGCAGCCTCCCAACTAGCGGCGCAGATACGCAGTATTTT.

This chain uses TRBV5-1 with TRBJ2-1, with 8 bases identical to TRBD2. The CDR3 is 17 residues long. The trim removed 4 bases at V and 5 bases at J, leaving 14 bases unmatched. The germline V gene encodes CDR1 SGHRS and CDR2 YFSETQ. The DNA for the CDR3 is TGCGCCAGCAGCCCACGCTCCGGGACTAGTCCCCACAATGAGCAGTTCTTC. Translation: CASSPRSGTSPHNEQFF.

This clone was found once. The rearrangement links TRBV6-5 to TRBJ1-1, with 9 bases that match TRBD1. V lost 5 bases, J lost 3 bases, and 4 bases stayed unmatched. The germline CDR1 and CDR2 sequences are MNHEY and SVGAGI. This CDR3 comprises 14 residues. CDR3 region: CASSRQGGYTEAFF. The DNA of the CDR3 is TGTGCCAGCAGTAGACAGGGGGGGTACACTGAAGCTTTCTTT.

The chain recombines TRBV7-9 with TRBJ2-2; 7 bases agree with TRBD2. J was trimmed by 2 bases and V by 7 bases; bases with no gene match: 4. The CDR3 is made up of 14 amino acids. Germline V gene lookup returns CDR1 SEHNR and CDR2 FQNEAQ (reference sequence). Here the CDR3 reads CASKRLANTGELFF. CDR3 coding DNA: TGTGCCAGCAAAAGACTAGCCAACACCGGGGAGCTGTTTTTT.

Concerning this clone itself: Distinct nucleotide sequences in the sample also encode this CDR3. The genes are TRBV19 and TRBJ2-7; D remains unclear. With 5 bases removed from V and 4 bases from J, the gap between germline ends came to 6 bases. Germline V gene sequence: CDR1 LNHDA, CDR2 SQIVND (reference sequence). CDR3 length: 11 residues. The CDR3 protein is CASSSEYEQYF. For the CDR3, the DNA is TGTGCCAGTAGTTCGGAGTACGAGCAGTACTTC.

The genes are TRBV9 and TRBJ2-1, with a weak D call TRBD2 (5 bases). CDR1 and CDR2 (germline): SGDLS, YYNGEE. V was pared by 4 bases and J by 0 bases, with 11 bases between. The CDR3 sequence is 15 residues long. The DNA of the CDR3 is TGTGCCAGCAGCACAAAGCGGATCTCCTACAATGAGCAGTTCTTC. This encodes CASSTKRISYNEQFF. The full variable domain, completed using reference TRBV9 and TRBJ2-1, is DSGVTQTPKHLITATGQRVTLRCSPRSGDLSVYWYQQSLDQGLQFLIQYYNGEERAKGNILERFSAQQFPDLHSELNLSSLELGDSALYFCASSTKRISYNEQFFGPGTRLTVL.

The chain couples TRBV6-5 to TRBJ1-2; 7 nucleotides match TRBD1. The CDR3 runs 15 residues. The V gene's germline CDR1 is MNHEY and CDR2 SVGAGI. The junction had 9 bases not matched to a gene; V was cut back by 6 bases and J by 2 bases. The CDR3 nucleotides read TGTGCCAGCAGCCGAGGTCAACAGGGGAACTATGGCTACACCTTC. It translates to CASSRGQQGNYGYTF.

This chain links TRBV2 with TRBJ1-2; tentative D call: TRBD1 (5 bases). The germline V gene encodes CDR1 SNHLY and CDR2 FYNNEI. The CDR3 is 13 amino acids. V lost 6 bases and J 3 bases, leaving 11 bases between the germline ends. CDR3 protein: CASSAGPDYGYTF. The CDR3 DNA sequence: TGTGCCAGCAGCGCAGGGCCGGACTATGGCTACACCTTC. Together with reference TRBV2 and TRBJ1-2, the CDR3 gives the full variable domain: EPEVTQTPSHQVTQMGQEVILRCVPISNHLYFYWYRQILGQKVEFLVSFYNNEISEKSEIFDDQFSVERPDGSNFTLKIRSTKLEDSAMYFCASSAGPDYGYTFGSGTRLTVV.

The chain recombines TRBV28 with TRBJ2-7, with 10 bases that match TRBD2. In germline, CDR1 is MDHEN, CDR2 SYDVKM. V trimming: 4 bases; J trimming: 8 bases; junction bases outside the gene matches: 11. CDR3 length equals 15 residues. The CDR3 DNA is TGTGCCAGCAGTTCCCAAGGGACTAGCGCTAACAAGCAGTACTTC. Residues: CASSSQGTSANKQYF.